The sequence of this T cell receptor beta chain was determined in a study of CD8 T cells in Susac syndrome. Reverse transcription of about 0.45 to 1 ug RNA used random hexamers. TCR beta CDR3 was amplified by immunoSEQ covering 54 Vbeta and 13 Jbeta. TCRdb re-called the immunoSEQ multiplex PCR reads with MiXCR, one entry per CDR3 protein. Of approximately 120,000 distinct CDR3 sequences listed, about 90% are singletons. The length of the CDR3 is 16 residues. Germline V gene lookup returns CDR1 SGHRS and CDR2 YFSETQ. V was clipped by 0 bases and J by 4 bases, with 16 bases between them. As regards this clonotype: Antigen: not known.

Negative isolation yielded CD8+ and CD4+ T cells; FACS enriched TEMRA cells. Study findings and constraints: As acknowledged by the study, its TCR sequencing and HLA analysis included a relatively small number of individuals.

The rearrangement joins TRBV5-1 to TRBJ1-2; possibly TRBD1 for D (5 bases). This receptor was taken from a human donor in good health. Material: CD4+ T cells from PBMCs. The CDR3 DNA sequence: TGCGCCAGCAGCTTGGGAGGGGCCAATCCCATCTATGGCTACACCTTC. It codes for CASSLGGANPIYGYTF.